This T cell receptor (beta chain) was captured by sequencing in a study of blood T cells in healthy people across ages. The overall study: The capture of about one barcoded beta molecule per two T cells was achieved by template switching.

It was around 10 milliliters of peripheral blood that were drawn from each donor. Each sample yielded at least 6 micrograms of PBMC total RNA. The V and J ends lost 1 base and 3 bases respectively, with 7 bases between them. This CDR3 contains 14 residues. Germline CDR1 is SEHNR and CDR2 is FQNEAQ (reference sequence). PCR was performed a second time for 7 to 11 cycles using a sample-barcoded 5' primer and a J-beta primer mix. A template-switch adaptor that had 12 random nucleotides put a tag on each cDNA molecule. TCRdb called the 5' RACE reads again in MiXCR, with one record for every CDR3 protein. This table has about 1.8 million distinct CDR3 sequences, around 48% appearing once. This clonotype was seen only once.

The specimen was blood. V usage is TRBV7-9 and J usage is TRBJ1-3; D uncertain. The sequence was collected from a middle-aged woman in good health. CDR3 sequence reads: CASSLGGIGNTIYF. CDR3 nucleotide sequence: TGTGCCAGCAGCTTAGGGGGAATTGGAAACACCATATATTTT.